The clone carrying this T cell receptor beta chain was detected a few times. The sample belongs to a study of blood T cell repertoires in COVID-19. As for the study in general: From the United States, Italy and Spain came samples of acute and convalescent COVID-19. T cells, B-cell-depleted T cells, or PBMCs provided the cDNA or gDNA that served as material.

Authors' processing steps: Estimates of nucleated cell counts were drawn from the amplification of reference gene primers. Profiled with immunoSEQ multiplex PCR; TCRdb holds only in-frame clones, not every one. The V and J calls and clone size come from that table; D and trimming were worked out from the DNA. The data show approximately 280,000 clones, roughly 80% seen once. This CDR3 region has 14 residues. Germline V gene sequence: CDR1 LGHDT, CDR2 YNNKEL (reference sequence). J gave up 7 bases and V 3 bases, and 7 bases lay outside the gene matches. The clonotype originates from a human donor with COVID-19, enrolled during active disease. The donor label of this sample is uncertain. Material for sequencing was peripheral blood. V is TRBV3-1 (or the pseudogene TRBV3-2) and J is TRBJ1-1; 8 positions agree with TRBD1. Here the CDR3 DNA reads TGTGCCAGCAGCCACCGACAGGGGATCCTTGAAGCTTTCTTT. Encoded protein: CASSHRQGILEAFF.